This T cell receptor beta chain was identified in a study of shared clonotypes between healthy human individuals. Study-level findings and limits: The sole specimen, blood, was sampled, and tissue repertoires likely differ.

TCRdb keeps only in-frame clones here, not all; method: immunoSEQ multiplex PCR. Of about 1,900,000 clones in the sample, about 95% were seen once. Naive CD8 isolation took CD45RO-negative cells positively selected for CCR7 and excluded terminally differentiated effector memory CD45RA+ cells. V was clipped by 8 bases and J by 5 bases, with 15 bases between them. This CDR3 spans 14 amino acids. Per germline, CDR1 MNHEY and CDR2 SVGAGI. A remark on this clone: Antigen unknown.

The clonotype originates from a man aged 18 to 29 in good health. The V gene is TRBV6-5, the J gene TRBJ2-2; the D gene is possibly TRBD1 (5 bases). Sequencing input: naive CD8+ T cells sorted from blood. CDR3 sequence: CASGYRMGTGELFF. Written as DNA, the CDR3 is TGTGCCAGCGGCTACAGGATGGGTACCGGGGAGCTGTTTTTT.